This is a list of T cell receptor beta chains from one sample in a study of blood T cell repertoires in COVID-19. Using immunoSEQ multiplex PCR, the repertoire was profiled, and TCRdb retains in-frame clones only, with some absent. The repertoire consists of 40,000 to 65,000 clones, with approximately 84% occurring once and the leading ten covering 14%. Sequenced material: peripheral blood. Receptor source: a human donor in a cohort sampled during active COVID-19. Each CDR3 is given with its conserved first and last residue. A D gene is named only where the DNA matches it firmly. Rows give clone size only sometimes, using once, few, many, or a class for an expanded clone.

>TRBV4-1|.|.|TRBJ1-1
TGCGCCAGCAGCCAAGGAGTTTTTTCACTGTCTGAAGCTTTCTTT
CASSQGVFSLSEAFF
>TRBV30|TRBD2|.|TRBJ2-5
TGTGCCTGGAGTGGACTAGCGGGAGGGACAAACCATCAAGAGACCCAGTACTTC
CAWSGLAGGTNHQETQYF
>TRBV5-1|.|.|TRBJ2-5
TGCGCCAGCAGCTTGTCTGGGCAGAACAAAGAGACCCAGTACTTC
CASSLSGQNKETQYF
>TRBV2|TRBD2|.|TRBJ2-1
TGTGCCAGCAGTTTCCTAGCGGGGGGGTATGATGAGCAGTTCTTC
CASSFLAGGYDEQFF
>TRBV6-6|.|.|TRBJ1-1
TGTGCCACGCAGATGAACACTGAAGCTTTCTTT
CATQMNTEAFF
>TRBV18|TRBD1|.|TRBJ1-4
TGTGCCAGCGGCAGCAGGACAGGGACCGAAAAACTGTTTTTT
CASGSRTGTEKLFF
>TRBV5-4|.|.|TRBJ1-1
TGTGCCAGCAGAGAGGTTGTCGGCACTGAAGCTTTCTTT
CASREVVGTEAFF
>TRBV21-1|.|.|TRBJ1-5
TGTGCCAGCAGCAAAGCTTTTGGGGACAGGGGTCAGAGTCAGCCCCAGCATTTT
CASSKAFGDRGQSQPQHF
>TRBV10-3|.|.|TRBJ2-3
TGTGCCATCAGTGTTGACAAAAATACGCAGTATTTT
CAISVDKNTQYF
>TRBV3-1/TRBV3-2|.|.|TRBJ2-5
TGTGCCAGCAGCCAAGATTTGGGAGGTGAAGAGACCCAGTACTTC
CASSQDLGGEETQYF
>TRBV9|TRBD2|.|TRBJ2-5
TGTGCCAGCAGCGTAGCCCTCCGGGGTAGCGGGGAAGAGACCCAGTACTTC
CASSVALRGSGEETQYF
>TRBV2|.|.|TRBJ2-2
TGTGCCAGCATGCCGCACGGGGTAGCAGGGGAGCTGTTTTTT
CASMPHGVAGELFF
>TRBV7-2|TRBD1|once|TRBJ2-2
TGTGCCAGCATCCCACCAGGGGGAAGGTACACCGGGGAGCTGTTTTTT
CASIPPGGRYTGELFF
>TRBV9|.|.|TRBJ2-5
TGTGCCAGCAGCGTCGCTGGCCACTACGCCGAGACCCAGTACTTC
CASSVAGHYAETQYF
>TRBV6-6|TRBD1|.|TRBJ2-7
TGTGCCAGCAGTTCATCCGGGACAGGGAACGAGCAGTACTTC
CASSSSGTGNEQYF
>TRBV29-1|TRBD1|.|TRBJ2-2
TGCAGCGTAATGCTCGGGACAGGGAACACCGGGGAGCTGTTTTTT
CSVMLGTGNTGELFF
>TRBV11-3|TRBD1|.|TRBJ2-5
TGTGCCAGCAGCTCAGGGGGTCGAGAGACCCAGTACTTC
CASSSGGRETQYF
>TRBV11-1|.|.|TRBJ2-5
TGTGCCAGCAGGCGCACTAGTGGGGAGACCCAGTACTTC
CASRRTSGETQYF
>TRBV28|.|.|TRBJ1-5
TGTGCCAGCAGCCCTGGCAAGTCCCAGCATTTT
CASSPGKSQHF
>TRBV6-5|.|.|TRBJ2-7
TGTGCCAGCAGTTACGGGCCAGGTACAATCTACGAGCAGTACTTC
CASSYGPGTIYEQYF
>TRBV4-1|TRBD1|many|TRBJ2-3
TGCGCCAGCAGACCGCGATCAGGGACAGGGGTCACAGATACGCAGTATTTT
CASRPRSGTGVTDTQYF
>TRBV28|.|few|TRBJ1-2
TGTGCCAGCAGCTCAGGGGCCCTCTATGGCTACACCTTC
CASSSGALYGYTF
>TRBV29-1|.|few|TRBJ1-2
TGCAGCGTTGAAGGGGCTTTTGGCTACACCTTC
CSVEGAFGYTF
>TRBV4-1|.|few|TRBJ2-1
TGCGCCAGCAGCCAAAATAGCGTCGCCCACAATGAGCAGTTCTTC
CASSQNSVAHNEQFF
>TRBV19|.|.|TRBJ1-2
TGTGCCGCCAGTAGTAGGAGGGTTTCCTATGGCTACACCTTC
CAASSRRVSYGYTF
>TRBV11-1|TRBD1|.|TRBJ2-1
TGTGCCAGCAGCTGGGACAGGGTTTCCTACAATGAGCAGTTCTTC
CASSWDRVSYNEQFF
>TRBV7-9|TRBD2|.|TRBJ2-1
TGTGCCAGCAGCCCTGAGGTAGCGGGGGCAGGGCAGTTCTTC
CASSPEVAGAGQFF
>TRBV5-4|.|few|TRBJ2-5
TGTGCCAGCAGCTTGGGGGGACAATTTAGACAGACCCAGTACTTC
CASSLGGQFRQTQYF
>TRBV6-5|.|.|TRBJ1-4
TGTGCCAGCAGTACGACAATGATCAATGAAAAACTGTTTTTT
CASSTTMINEKLFF
>TRBV28|.|.|TRBJ2-3
TGTGCCAGCAGCCCAGGCCTGGTGACGAACACAGATACGCAGTATTTT
CASSPGLVTNTDTQYF
>TRBV7-9|.|few|TRBJ2-7
TGTGCCAGCAGCTTAAGTTCTCGGGAGCAGTACTTC
CASSLSSREQYF
>TRBV18|TRBD1|.|TRBJ1-1
TGTGCCAGCTCACCAATGGGACAGAAAGCTTTCTTT
CASSPMGQKAFF
>TRBV3-1/TRBV3-2|.|.|TRBJ1-1
TGTGCCAGCAGCCGCTACAGGTACACTGAAGCTTTCTTT
CASSRYRYTEAFF
>TRBV27|TRBD2|.|TRBJ2-1
TGTGCCGGCGGAGTAGCGGGATCCTACAATGAGCAGTTCTTC
CAGGVAGSYNEQFF
>TRBV25-1|.|.|TRBJ1-2
TGTGCCAGCAGTGAATTCGTTGGGCAGTATGGCTACACCTTC
CASSEFVGQYGYTF
>TRBV5-4|TRBD1|.|TRBJ1-1
TGTGCCAGCAGCTTGACAGGGGGCAACACTGAAGCTTTCTTT
CASSLTGGNTEAFF
>TRBV2|.|once|TRBJ2-1
TGTGCCAGCAGTCAACTAGGACGTAAGCAGTTCTTC
CASSQLGRKQFF
>TRBV19|.|.|TRBJ1-3
TGTGCCAGTAGTATAGATCCTGGCAGGGGAAACACCATATATTTT
CASSIDPGRGNTIYF
>TRBV2|TRBD1|.|TRBJ1-4
TGTGCCAGCAGTGTTGGGATTTCAGGGGGCCGGGAAAAACTGTTTTTT
CASSVGISGGREKLFF
>TRBV24-1|TRBD1|once|TRBJ2-3
TGTGCCACCAGTGATTTAGGGACAGGGAACACAGATACGCAGTATTTT
CATSDLGTGNTDTQYF
>TRBV7-8|TRBD1|once|TRBJ1-2
TGTGCCAGCAGCTTTGGACAGGGGGGGAACTATGGCTACACCTTC
CASSFGQGGNYGYTF
>TRBV28|TRBD1|once|TRBJ2-7
TGTGCCAGCAGACGACTTAGTGACAGGGCCTACGAGCAGTACTTC
CASRRLSDRAYEQYF
>TRBV4-1|TRBD1|.|TRBJ1-5
TGCGCCAGCAGCCACCGACAGGGTAGCAATCAGCCCCAGCATTTT
CASSHRQGSNQPQHF
>TRBV18|.|.|TRBJ1-6
TGTGCCAGCTCACCGAACGCACAGAATTCACCCCTCCACTTT
CASSPNAQNSPLHF
>TRBV11-2|.|.|TRBJ2-3
TGTGCCAGCAGCTTAGAGCAGGGATATGACACGCAGTATTTT
CASSLEQGYDTQYF
>TRBV6-5|.|.|TRBJ2-7
TGTGCCAGCAGTAGCGGGCTCACGACCTACGAGCAGTACTTC
CASSSGLTTYEQYF
>TRBV2|.|.|TRBJ2-2
TGTGCCACGCGACAGGAAAGCTCCGGGGAGCTGTTTTTT
CATRQESSGELFF
>TRBV3-1/TRBV3-2|.|.|TRBJ2-6
TGTGCCAGCAGCCAAAGGGGCTCTGGGGCCAACGTCCTGACTTTC
CASSQRGSGANVLTF
>TRBV12-3/TRBV12-4|TRBD1|.|TRBJ2-7
TGTGCCAGCAGCCCGACAGGGGACGAGCAGTACTTC
CASSPTGDEQYF
>TRBV6-5|.|.|TRBJ2-1
TGTGCCAGCAGGGCCGGGACTGACAATGAGCAGTTCTTC
CASRAGTDNEQFF
>TRBV21-1|.|few|TRBJ1-4
TGTGCCAGCAGCAAAGGAGCATTGCGTGAGGGACAGGGAGGGAATGAAAAACTGTTTTTT
CASSKGALREGQGGNEKLFF
>TRBV6-5|TRBD2|.|TRBJ2-7
TGTGCCAGCAGGATAGGACTAGCGGGGCTTGCCCCTCAGTACTTC
CASRIGLAGLAPQYF